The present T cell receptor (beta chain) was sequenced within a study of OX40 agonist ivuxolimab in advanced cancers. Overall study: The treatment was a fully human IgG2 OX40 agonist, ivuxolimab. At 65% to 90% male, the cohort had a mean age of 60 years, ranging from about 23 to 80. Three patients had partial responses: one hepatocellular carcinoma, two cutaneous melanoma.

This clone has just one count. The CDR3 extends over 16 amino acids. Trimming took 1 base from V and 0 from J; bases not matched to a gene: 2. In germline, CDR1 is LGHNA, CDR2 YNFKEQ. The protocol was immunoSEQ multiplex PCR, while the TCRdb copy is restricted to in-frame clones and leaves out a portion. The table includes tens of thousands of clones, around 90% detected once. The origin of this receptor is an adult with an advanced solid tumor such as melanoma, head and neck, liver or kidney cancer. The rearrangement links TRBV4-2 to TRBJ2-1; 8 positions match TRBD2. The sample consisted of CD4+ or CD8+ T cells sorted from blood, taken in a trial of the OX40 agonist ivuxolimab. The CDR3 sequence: CASSQGRGDSYNEQFF. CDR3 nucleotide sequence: TGTGCCAGCAGCCAAGGGCGGGGGGACTCCTACAATGAGCAGTTCTTC.